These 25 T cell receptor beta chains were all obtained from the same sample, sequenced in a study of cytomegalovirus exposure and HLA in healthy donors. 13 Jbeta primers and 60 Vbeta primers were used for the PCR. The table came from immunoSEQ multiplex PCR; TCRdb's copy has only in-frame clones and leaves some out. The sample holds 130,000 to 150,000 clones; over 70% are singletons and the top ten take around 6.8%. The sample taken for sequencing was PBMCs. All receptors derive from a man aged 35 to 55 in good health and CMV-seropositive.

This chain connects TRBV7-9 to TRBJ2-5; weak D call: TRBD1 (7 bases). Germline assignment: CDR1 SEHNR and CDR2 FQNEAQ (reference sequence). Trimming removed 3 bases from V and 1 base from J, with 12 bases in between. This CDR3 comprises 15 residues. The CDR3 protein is CASSFPRGVQETQYF. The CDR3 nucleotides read TGTGCCAGCAGCTTCCCCAGGGGGGTCCAAGAGACCCAGTACTTC. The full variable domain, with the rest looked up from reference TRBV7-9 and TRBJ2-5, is DTGVSQNPRHKITKRGQNVTFRCDPISEHNRLYWYRQTLGQGPEFLTYFQNEAQLEKSRLLSDRFSAERPKGSFSTLEIQRTEQGDSAMYLCASSFPRGVQETQYFGPGTRLLVL.

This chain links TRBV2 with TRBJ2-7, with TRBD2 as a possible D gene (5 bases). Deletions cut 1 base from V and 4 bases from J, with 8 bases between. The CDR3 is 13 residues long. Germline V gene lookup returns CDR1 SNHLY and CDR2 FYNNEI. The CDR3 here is CASSEERGYEQYF. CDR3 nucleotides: TGTGCCAGCAGTGAAGAGCGCGGGTACGAGCAGTACTTC.

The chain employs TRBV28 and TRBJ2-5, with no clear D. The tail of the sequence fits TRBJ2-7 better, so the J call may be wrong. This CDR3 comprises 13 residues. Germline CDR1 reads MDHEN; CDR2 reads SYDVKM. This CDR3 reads CASSLLAYYEQYF. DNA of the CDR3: TGTGCCAGCAGTTTACTCGCCTACTACGAGCAGTACTTC.

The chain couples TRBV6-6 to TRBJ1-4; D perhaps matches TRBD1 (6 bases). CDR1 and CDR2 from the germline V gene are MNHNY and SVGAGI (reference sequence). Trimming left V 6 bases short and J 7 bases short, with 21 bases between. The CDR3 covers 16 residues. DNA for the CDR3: TGTGCCAGCAGCTTCTCCGGGGGGGCGAGGGGTGAAAAACTGTTTTTT. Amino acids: CASSFSGGARGEKLFF.

The CDR3 region has the DNA TGTGCCAGCAGTTTAATCGGCCCCTCGGGAGGCACCTTC. This translates into CASSLIGPSGGTF. This chain joins TRBV28 and TRBJ1-2, with no clear D. V was trimmed by 2 bases and J by 13 bases, leaving 17 bases between them. Germline CDR1 is MDHEN and CDR2 is SYDVKM. The CDR3 has 13 amino acids.

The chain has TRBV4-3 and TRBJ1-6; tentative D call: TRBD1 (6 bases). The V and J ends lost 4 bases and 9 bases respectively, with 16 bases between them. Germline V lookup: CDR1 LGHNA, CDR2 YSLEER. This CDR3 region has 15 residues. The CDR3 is CASSRRGAGGSPLHF. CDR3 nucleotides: TGCGCCAGCAGCCGTAGGGGGGCGGGGGGTTCACCCCTCCACTTT.

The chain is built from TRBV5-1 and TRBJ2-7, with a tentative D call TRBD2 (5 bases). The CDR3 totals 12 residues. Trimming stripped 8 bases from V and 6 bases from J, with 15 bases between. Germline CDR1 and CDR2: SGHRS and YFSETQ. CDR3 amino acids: CASKRELSEQYF. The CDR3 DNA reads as TGCGCCAGTAAGAGGGAGCTTAGCGAGCAGTACTTC.

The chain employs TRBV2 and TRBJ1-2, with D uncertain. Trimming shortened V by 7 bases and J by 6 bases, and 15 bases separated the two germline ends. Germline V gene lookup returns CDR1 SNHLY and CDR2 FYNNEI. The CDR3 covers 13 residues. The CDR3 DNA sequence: TGTGCCAGCAAGGTGGGCAGGTTGGATGGCTACACCTTC. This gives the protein CASKVGRLDGYTF.

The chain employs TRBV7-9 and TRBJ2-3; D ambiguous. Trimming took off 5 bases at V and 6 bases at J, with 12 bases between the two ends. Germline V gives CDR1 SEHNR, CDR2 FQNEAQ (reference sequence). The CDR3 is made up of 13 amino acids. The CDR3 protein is CASSRDWPDTQYF. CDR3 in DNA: TGTGCCAGCAGCCGAGACTGGCCGGATACGCAGTATTTT.

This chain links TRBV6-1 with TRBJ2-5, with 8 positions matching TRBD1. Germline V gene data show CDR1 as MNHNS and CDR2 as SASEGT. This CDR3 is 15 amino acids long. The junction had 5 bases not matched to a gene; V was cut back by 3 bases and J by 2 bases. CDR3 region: CASSEETGVQETQYF. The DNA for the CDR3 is TGTGCCAGCAGTGAGGAGACAGGGGTACAAGAGACCCAGTACTTC.

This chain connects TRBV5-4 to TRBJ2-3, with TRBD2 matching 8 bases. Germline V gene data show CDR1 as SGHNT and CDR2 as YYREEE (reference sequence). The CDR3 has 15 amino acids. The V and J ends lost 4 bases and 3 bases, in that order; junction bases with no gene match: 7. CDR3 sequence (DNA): TGTGCCAGCAGCCGGGCGGGACTAGGAACAGATACGCAGTATTTT. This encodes CASSRAGLGTDTQYF.

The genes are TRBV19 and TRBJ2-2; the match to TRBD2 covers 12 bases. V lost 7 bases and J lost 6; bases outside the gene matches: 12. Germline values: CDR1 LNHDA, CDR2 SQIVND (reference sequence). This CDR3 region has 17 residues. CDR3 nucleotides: TGTGCCAGTACCTCTCCAAGGCTAGCGGGAGGGCCCGGGGAGCTGTTTTTT. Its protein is CASTSPRLAGGPGELFF.

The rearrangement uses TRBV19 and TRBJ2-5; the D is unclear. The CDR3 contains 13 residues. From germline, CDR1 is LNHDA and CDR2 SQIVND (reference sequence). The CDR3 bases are TGTGCTTCCGGGTTGATGAGTTCAGAGACCCAGTACTTC. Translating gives CASGLMSSETQYF.

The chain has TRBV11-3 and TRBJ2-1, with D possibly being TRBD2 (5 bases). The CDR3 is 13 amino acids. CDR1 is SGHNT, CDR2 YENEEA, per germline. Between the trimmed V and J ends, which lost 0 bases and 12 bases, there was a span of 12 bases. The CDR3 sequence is CASSLDPWRAQFF. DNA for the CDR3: TGTGCCAGCAGCTTAGATCCCTGGCGGGCGCAGTTCTTC. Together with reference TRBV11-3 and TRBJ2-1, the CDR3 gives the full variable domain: EAGVVQSPRYKIIEKKQPVAFWCNPISGHNTLYWYLQNLGQGPELLIRYENEEAVDDSQLPKDRFSAERLKGVDSTLKIQPAELGDSAVYLCASSLDPWRAQFFGPGTRLTVL.

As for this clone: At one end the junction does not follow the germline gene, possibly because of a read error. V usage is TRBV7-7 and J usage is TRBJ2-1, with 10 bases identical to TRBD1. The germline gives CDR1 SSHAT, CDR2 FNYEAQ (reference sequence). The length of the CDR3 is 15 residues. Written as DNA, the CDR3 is TGTGCTAGCAGCCCTCGGGACAGGGGTTTAGGTGAGCAGTTCTTC. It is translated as CASSPRDRGLGEQFF.

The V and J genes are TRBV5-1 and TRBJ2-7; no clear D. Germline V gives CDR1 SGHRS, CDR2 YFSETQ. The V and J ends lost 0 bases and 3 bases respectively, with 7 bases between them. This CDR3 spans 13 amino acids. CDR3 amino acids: CASSLASDYEQYF. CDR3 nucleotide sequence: TGCGCCAGCAGCTTGGCGTCAGACTACGAGCAGTACTTC.

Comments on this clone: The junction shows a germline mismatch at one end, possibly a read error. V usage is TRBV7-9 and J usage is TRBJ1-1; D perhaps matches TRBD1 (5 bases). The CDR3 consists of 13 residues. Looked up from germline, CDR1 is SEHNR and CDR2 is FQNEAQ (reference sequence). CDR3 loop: CSSSFQEQAEAFF. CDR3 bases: TGTTCCAGCAGCTTTCAGGAACAGGCTGAAGCTTTCTTT.

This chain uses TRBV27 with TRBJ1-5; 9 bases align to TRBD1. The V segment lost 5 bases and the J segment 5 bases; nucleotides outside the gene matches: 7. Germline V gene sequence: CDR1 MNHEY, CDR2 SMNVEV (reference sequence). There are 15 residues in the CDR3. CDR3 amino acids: CASSPRGQGDQPQHF. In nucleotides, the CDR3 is TGTGCCAGCAGTCCGCGGGGACAGGGAGATCAGCCCCAGCATTTT.

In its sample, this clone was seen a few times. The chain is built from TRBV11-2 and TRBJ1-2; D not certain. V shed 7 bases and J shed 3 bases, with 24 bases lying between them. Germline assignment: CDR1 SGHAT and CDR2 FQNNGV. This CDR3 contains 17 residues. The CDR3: CASTMNTRATIDYGYTF. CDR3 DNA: TGTGCCAGCACCATGAATACGAGAGCTACTATCGACTATGGCTACACCTTC.

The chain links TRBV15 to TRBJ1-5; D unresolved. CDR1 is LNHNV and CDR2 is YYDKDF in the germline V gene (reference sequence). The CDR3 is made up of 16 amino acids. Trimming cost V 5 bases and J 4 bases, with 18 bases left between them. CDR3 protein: CATSAATPGPNQPQHF. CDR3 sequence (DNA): TGTGCCACCAGCGCCGCCACTCCGGGTCCTAATCAGCCCCAGCATTTT.

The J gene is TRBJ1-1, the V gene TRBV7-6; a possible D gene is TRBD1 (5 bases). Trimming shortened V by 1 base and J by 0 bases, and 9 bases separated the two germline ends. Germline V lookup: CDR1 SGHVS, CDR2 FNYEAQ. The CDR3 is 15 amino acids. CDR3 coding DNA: TGTGCCAGCAGCTTAGGGCCGACAGTGAACACTGAAGCTTTCTTT. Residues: CASSLGPTVNTEAFF.

The CDR3 is CASSQDLLGANYGYTF. For the CDR3, the DNA is TGCGCCAGCAGCCAAGATCTCCTAGGGGCGAACTATGGCTACACCTTC. The chain recombines TRBV4-3 with TRBJ1-2, with a tentative D call TRBD1 (5 bases). V gave up 0 bases and J gave up 2 bases, with 13 bases separating them. CDR1 is LGHNA and CDR2 is YSLEER in the germline V gene. This CDR3 is 16 amino acids long.

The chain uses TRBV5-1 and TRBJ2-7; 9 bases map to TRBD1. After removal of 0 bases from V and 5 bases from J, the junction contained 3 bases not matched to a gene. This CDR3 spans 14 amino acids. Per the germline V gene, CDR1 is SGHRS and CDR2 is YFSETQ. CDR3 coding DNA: TGCGCCAGCAGCTTGGAGGGGACAGGGAACGAGCAGTACTTC. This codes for CASSLEGTGNEQYF.

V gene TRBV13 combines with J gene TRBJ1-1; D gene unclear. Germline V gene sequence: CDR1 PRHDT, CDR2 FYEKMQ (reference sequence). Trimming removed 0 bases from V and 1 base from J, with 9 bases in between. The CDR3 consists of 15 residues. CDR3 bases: TGTGCCAGCAGCTTAGGCTTTGACAAGAACACTGAAGCTTTCTTT. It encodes CASSLGFDKNTEAFF.

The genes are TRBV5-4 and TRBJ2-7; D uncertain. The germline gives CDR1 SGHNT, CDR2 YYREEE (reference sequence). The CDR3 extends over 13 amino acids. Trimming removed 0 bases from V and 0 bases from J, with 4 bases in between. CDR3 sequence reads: CASSLDGSYEQYF. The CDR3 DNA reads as TGTGCCAGCAGCTTGGACGGCTCCTACGAGCAGTACTTC.